The rows below give T cell receptor beta chains drawn from one sample of a study of shared clonotypes between healthy human individuals. Produced via immunoSEQ multiplex PCR; TCRdb's table is partial and in-frame only. The table shows roughly 450,000 clones, with around 79% occurring only once. The specimen sequenced was PBMCs. These receptors all stem from a woman aged 40 to 55 in good health. Some clones in this sample may be carry-over from other donors' samples. The CDR3 runs from the conserved cysteine through the conserved F or W. D genes are given only for firm matches. The listing skips clone size in some rows; elsewhere it reads once, few, many or a size class.

J gene: TRBJ2-7; D gene: TRBD2; clone size: NA; V gene: TRBV11-2; CDR3 protein: CASSPGLGLYEQYF; CDR3 DNA: TGTGCCAGCAGCCCGGGACTAGGACTCTACGAGCAGTACTTC
J gene: TRBJ2-6; D gene: NA; clone size: NA; V gene: TRBV19; CDR3 protein: CASSIAGPHSGANVLTF; CDR3 DNA: TGTGCCAGTAGTATAGCGGGACCGCACTCTGGGGCCAACGTCCTGACTTTC
J gene: TRBJ2-5; D gene: NA; clone size: once; V gene: TRBV7-3; CDR3 protein: CASSPGQQETQYF; CDR3 DNA: TGTGCCAGCAGCCCCGGACAACAAGAGACCCAGTACTTC
J gene: TRBJ2-7; D gene: NA; clone size: once; V gene: TRBV7-6; CDR3 protein: CASSLPQGEQYF; CDR3 DNA: TGTGCCAGCAGCTTACCCCAGGGCGAGCAGTACTTC
J gene: TRBJ1-3; D gene: NA; clone size: many; V gene: TRBV19; CDR3 protein: CASSPRGPSSGNTIYF; CDR3 DNA: TGTGCCAGTAGCCCCCGTGGCCCTAGCTCTGGAAACACCATATATTTT
J gene: TRBJ1-1; D gene: NA; clone size: NA; V gene: TRBV27; CDR3 protein: CASSLSIHRGMNTEAFF; CDR3 DNA: TGTGCCAGCAGTTTATCGATTCACCGAGGCATGAACACTGAAGCTTTCTTT
J gene: TRBJ2-1; D gene: NA; clone size: NA; V gene: TRBV28; CDR3 protein: CASSLPRRIGNEQFF; CDR3 DNA: TGTGCCAGCAGTCTCCCCCGGCGGATAGGGAATGAGCAGTTCTTC
J gene: TRBJ2-7; D gene: NA; clone size: NA; V gene: TRBV27; CDR3 protein: CASNPTGRSYEQYF; CDR3 DNA: TGTGCCAGCAACCCGACAGGGAGGTCCTACGAGCAGTACTTC
J gene: TRBJ2-3; D gene: TRBD2; clone size: NA; V gene: TRBV7-3; CDR3 protein: CASSLLAGEVDTQYF; CDR3 DNA: TGTGCCAGCAGCTTACTAGCGGGAGAGGTAGATACGCAGTATTTT
J gene: TRBJ1-2; D gene: TRBD1; clone size: NA; V gene: TRBV10-3; CDR3 protein: CAISEGQGVGYTF; CDR3 DNA: TGTGCCATCAGTGAGGGACAGGGGGTTGGCTACACCTTC
J gene: TRBJ1-5; D gene: TRBD1; clone size: NA; V gene: TRBV5-6; CDR3 protein: CASSMTGGGQPQHF; CDR3 DNA: TGTGCCAGCAGCATGACAGGGGGGGGTCAGCCCCAGCATTTT
J gene: TRBJ2-7; D gene: TRBD2; clone size: few; V gene: TRBV6-1; CDR3 protein: CASRSGKTSYEQYF; CDR3 DNA: TGTGCCAGCAGAAGCGGGAAGACCTCCTACGAGCAGTACTTC
J gene: TRBJ2-7; D gene: NA; clone size: NA; V gene: TRBV11-2; CDR3 protein: CASSSQTSTYEQYF; CDR3 DNA: TGTGCCAGCAGCTCTCAGACTAGTACCTACGAGCAGTACTTC
J gene: TRBJ2-1; D gene: NA; clone size: NA; V gene: TRBV11-3; CDR3 protein: CASSLVGGTGVLGEQFF; CDR3 DNA: TGTGCCAGCAGCTTAGTCGGGGGAACAGGAGTCCTCGGTGAGCAGTTCTTC
J gene: TRBJ2-1; D gene: NA; clone size: NA; V gene: TRBV6-5; CDR3 protein: CASTQEDNEQFF; CDR3 DNA: TGTGCCAGCACACAAGAGGACAATGAGCAGTTCTTC
J gene: TRBJ2-1; D gene: NA; clone size: NA; V gene: TRBV5-4; CDR3 protein: CASSLDNPFYNEQFF; CDR3 DNA: TGTGCCAGCAGCCTTGACAACCCGTTTTACAATGAGCAGTTCTTC
J gene: TRBJ2-1; D gene: TRBD2; clone size: once; V gene: TRBV19; CDR3 protein: CASSMGTSGRIEQFF; CDR3 DNA: TGTGCCAGTAGTATGGGGACTAGCGGGAGGATTGAGCAGTTCTTC
J gene: TRBJ2-1; D gene: NA; clone size: once; V gene: TRBV6-5; CDR3 protein: CASSYSTFGNEQFF; CDR3 DNA: TGTGCCAGCAGTTACTCGACGTTTGGGAATGAGCAGTTCTTC
J gene: TRBJ2-3; D gene: NA; clone size: NA; V gene: TRBV6-1; CDR3 protein: CASSAPIRFTDTQYF; CDR3 DNA: TGTGCCAGCAGTGCCCCGATACGATTCACAGATACGCAGTATTTT
J gene: TRBJ2-5; D gene: NA; clone size: NA; V gene: TRBV7-9; CDR3 protein: CASSYRARGYLGGETQYF; CDR3 DNA: TGTGCCAGCTCTTACCGGGCCAGAGGATATCTTGGGGGAGAGACCCAGTACTTC
J gene: TRBJ1-1; D gene: NA; clone size: NA; V gene: TRBV5-4; CDR3 protein: CASREGVGEAFF; CDR3 DNA: TGTGCCAGCAGGGAGGGGGTTGGGGAGGCTTTCTTT
J gene: TRBJ1-3; D gene: TRBD1; clone size: NA; V gene: TRBV9; CDR3 protein: CASSVSGTAGNTIYF; CDR3 DNA: TGTGCCAGCAGCGTGTCCGGGACAGCTGGAAACACCATATATTTT